Given below is one T cell receptor beta chain in context. Authors of the study amplified TCR beta CDR3 regions from RNA transcripts. RT-PCR in the first round (using the HTBI primer set) targeted the TCR CDR3. TCRdb re-derived calls from the multiplex PCR reads in MiXCR, one entry per CDR3 protein. The profile shows roughly 35,000 distinct CDR3 sequences, 40% to 65% of them singletons. Clinical Activity Scores of at least 3, NOSPECS grades of at least 4 and durations under 3 months characterized ophthalmopathy patients. Clinical symptoms, serum thyroxine, TRAb, thyroid ultrasound and orbital computed tomography informed diagnoses. The data are from a study of T cells in Graves' hyperthyroidism and ophthalmopathy. The sequenced material came from blood. This sequence was found in a woman aged 40 to 49 with Graves' ophthalmopathy.

The CDR3 bases are TGTGCCAGCAGCTTAGGGGGAGCGGGGGGGCAGGAGACCCAGTACTTC. Translating it yields CASSLGGAGGQETQYF. The V gene is TRBV7-2, the J gene TRBJ2-5, with 10 bases aligning to TRBD2. The CDR3 runs 16 residues. Trimming at V came to 1 base and at J to 5 bases, leaving 7 bases not matched to a gene. Germline V gene lookup returns CDR1 SGHTA and CDR2 FQGNSA.